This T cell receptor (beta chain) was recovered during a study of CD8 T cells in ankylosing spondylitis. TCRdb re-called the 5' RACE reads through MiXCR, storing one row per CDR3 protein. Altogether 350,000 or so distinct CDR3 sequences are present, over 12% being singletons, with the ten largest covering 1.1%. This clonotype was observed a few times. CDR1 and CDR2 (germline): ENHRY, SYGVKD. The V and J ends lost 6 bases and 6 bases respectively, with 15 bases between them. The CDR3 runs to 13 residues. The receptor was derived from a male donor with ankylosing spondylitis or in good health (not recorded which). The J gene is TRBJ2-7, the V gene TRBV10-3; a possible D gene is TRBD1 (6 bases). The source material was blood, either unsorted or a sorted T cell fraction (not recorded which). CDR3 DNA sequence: TGTGCCATCAGCCTTTCGGACAGAGGCGAGCAGTACTTC. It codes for CAISLSDRGEQYF.